This entry is about one T cell receptor beta chain. The antigen is unknown. Because the CDR3 is missing its conserved closing phenylalanine or tryptophan, this is likely a read error. Constant-region reverse primers amplified full-length variable regions, followed by semi-nested Nested Universal Primer A PCR. One entry per CDR3 protein, called by TCRdb with MiXCR from the 5' RACE reads. This table has some 64,000 distinct CDR3 sequences, less than 25% appearing once. Study results and caveats: In terms of TCR gene usage, tumor memory CD4+ T cells clustered together with blood and lymph node memory CD4+ cells, as well as with lymph node naive CD4+ cells. Tumor Treg TCRs overlapped most with tumor naive CD4+ cells.

The memory fraction was CD4+CD45RO+CD25- cells. Germline-derived CDR1 and CDR2 are SGHVS and FQNEAQ. This CDR3 spans 12 amino acids. V was trimmed by 4 bases and J by 3 bases, leaving 7 bases between them. Input material: memory CD4+ T cells sorted from a lymph node. Subset reported: memory CD4+ T cells, CD4+CD45RO+CD25-. The chain joins TRBV7-8 to TRBJ2-7, with D perhaps being TRBD1 or TRBD2 (5 bases each). This clonotype was sampled from a female donor with breast cancer. The CDR3 here is CASSWDDYEQYC. Written as DNA, the CDR3 is TGTGCCAGCAGCTGGGACGACTACGAGCAGTACTGC.